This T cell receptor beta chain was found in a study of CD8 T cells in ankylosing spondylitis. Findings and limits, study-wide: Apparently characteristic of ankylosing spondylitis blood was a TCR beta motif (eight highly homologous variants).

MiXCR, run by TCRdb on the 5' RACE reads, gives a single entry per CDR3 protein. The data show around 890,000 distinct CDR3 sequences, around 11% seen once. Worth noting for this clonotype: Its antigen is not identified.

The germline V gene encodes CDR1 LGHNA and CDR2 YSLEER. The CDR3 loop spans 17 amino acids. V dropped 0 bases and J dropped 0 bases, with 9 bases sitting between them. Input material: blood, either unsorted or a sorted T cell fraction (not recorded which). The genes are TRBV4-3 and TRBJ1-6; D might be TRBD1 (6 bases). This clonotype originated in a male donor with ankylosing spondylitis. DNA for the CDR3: TGCGCCAGCAGCCAAGATCAGGGGAGCTCCTATAATTCACCCCTCCACTTT. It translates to CASSQDQGSSYNSPLHF.